The 4 T cell receptor beta chains listed next were all sequenced from one sample in a study of CD8 T cells in ankylosing spondylitis. Study conclusions and caveats: Ankylosing spondylitis blood appeared to carry a characteristic TCR beta motif of under ten highly homologous variants.

What these receptors recognize is not known. TCRdb reprocessed the 5' RACE reads with MiXCR, giving one entry per CDR3 protein. The sample shows about 540,000 distinct CDR3 sequences, about 13% of them seen only once. The sequencing sample was made of blood, either unsorted or a sorted T cell fraction (not recorded which). The source is a male donor with ankylosing spondylitis.

A few counts support this clonotype. This chain joins TRBV7-9 and TRBJ2-1; tentative D call: TRBD2 (6 bases). The length of the CDR3 is 12 residues. Trimming removed 5 bases at V and 15 bases at J, with 17 bases between. CDR1 and CDR2 from the germline V gene are SEHNR and FQNEAQ (reference sequence). This chain's CDR3 is CASSHLSGEVFF. CDR3 nucleotide sequence: TGTGCCAGCAGCCACCTGTCGGGAGAGGTGTTCTTC.

The chain links TRBV11-3 to TRBJ1-6, with 7 bases matching TRBD1. The CDR3 is made up of 13 amino acids. The V gene's germline CDR1 is SGHNT and CDR2 YENEEA. V shed 5 bases and J 8 bases; nucleotides not matched to a gene: 3. The CDR3 nucleotides are TGTGCCAGCAGCCACGGACAGGATTCACCCCTCCACTTT. This translates into CASSHGQDSPLHF. The whole variable domain, filled in from reference TRBV11-3 and TRBJ1-6, reads EAGVVQSPRYKIIEKKQPVAFWCNPISGHNTLYWYLQNLGQGPELLIRYENEEAVDDSQLPKDRFSAERLKGVDSTLKIQPAELGDSAVYLCASSHGQDSPLHFGNGTRLTVT.

On this clonotype itself: A junction boundary mismatches the germline segment, possibly from a read error. CDR3 coding DNA: TGCGCCAGCAGCCAAGTAGCCCGGGAGGACGCCTACAATGAGCAGCTCTTC. It yields the protein CASSQVAREDAYNEQLF. V gene TRBV4-1 combines with J gene TRBJ2-1, with 7 bases identical to TRBD2. CDR1 is MGHRA, CDR2 YSYEKL, per germline. CDR3 length equals 17 residues.

This clonotype turned up a few times. The V and J genes are TRBV3-1 and TRBJ2-1; TRBD2 aligns across 14 bases. Germline V gene lookup returns CDR1 LGHDT and CDR2 YNNKEL (reference sequence). The junction had 5 bases not matched to a gene; V was cut back by 3 bases and J by 10 bases. CDR3 length equals 15 residues. In DNA, the CDR3 is TGTGCCAGCAGCCAGGGACTAGCGGGAGTGAGGGAGCAGTTCTTC. It encodes CASSQGLAGVREQFF.